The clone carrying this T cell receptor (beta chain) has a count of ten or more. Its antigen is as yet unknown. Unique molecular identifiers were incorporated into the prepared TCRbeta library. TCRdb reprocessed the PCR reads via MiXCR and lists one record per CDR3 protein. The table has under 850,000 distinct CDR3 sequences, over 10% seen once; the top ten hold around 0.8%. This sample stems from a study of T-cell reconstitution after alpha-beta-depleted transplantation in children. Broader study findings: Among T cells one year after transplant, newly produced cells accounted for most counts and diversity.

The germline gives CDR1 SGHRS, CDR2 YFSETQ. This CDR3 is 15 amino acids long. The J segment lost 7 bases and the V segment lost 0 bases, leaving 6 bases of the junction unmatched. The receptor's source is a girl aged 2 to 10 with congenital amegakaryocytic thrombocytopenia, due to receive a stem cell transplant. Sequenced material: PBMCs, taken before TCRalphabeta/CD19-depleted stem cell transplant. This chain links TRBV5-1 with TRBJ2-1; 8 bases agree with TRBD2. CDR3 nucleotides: TGCGCCAGCAGCTTGGGACTAGCGCCCGATAATGAGCAGTTCTTC. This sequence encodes CASSLGLAPDNEQFF.